Reported below is one T cell receptor (beta chain). Produced via immunoSEQ multiplex PCR; TCRdb's table is partial and in-frame only. The sample lists 140,000 to 150,000 clones; over 75% were seen once. The data were taken from a study of blood T cell repertoires in COVID-19. The V gene end was trimmed by 0 bases and the J gene end by 0 bases; junction bases not matched to a gene: 2. This CDR3 spans 16 amino acids. Per the germline V gene, CDR1 is SGHRS and CDR2 is YFSETQ. Seattle researchers signed up patients amid active infection and tracked them longitudinally. The sequencing sample was made of peripheral blood. The J gene is TRBJ2-2, the V gene TRBV5-1, with 7 bases fitting TRBD1. The TCR sequence derives from a man in his late teens or twenties with COVID-19, enrolled during active disease. Here the CDR3 DNA reads TGCGCCAGCAGCTTGGCCGGGACAGCGAACACCGGGGAGCTGTTTTTT. Its protein is CASSLAGTANTGELFF.